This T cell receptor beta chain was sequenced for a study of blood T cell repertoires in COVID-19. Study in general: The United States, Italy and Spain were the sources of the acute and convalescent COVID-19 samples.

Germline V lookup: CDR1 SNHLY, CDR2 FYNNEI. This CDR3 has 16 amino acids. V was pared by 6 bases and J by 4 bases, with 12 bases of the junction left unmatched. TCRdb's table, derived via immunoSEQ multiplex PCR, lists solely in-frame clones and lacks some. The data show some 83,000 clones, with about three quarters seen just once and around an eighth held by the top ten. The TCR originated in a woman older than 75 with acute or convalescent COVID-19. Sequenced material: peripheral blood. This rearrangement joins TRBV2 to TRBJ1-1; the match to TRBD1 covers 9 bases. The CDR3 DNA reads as TGTGCCAGCAGGGGGGACAGGGAGTCCCTGATCACTGAAGCTTTCTTT. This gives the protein CASRGDRESLITEAFF.